Listed below are T cell receptor beta chains from one sample, sequenced in a study of response to subunit inactivated influenza vaccine. Using its own MiXCR run on the RT-PCR reads, TCRdb lists one record per CDR3 protein. The sample consists of 300,000 to 350,000 distinct CDR3 sequences, 20% to 25% of them appearing once. The starting material was PBMCs from blood, obtained 21 months after vaccination. These receptors were taken from a man aged 50 to 69 who received an inactivated influenza vaccine. The CDR3 runs from the conserved cysteine through the conserved F or W. The order of the fields is D gene, clone size, V gene, J gene, CDR3 protein, CDR3 DNA. The D gene is left open where the match is weak. Not all rows give a size; the values are once, few, many and, for expanded clones, a class.

.	few	TRBV4-2	TRBJ1-2	CASSQDRAAKWVEVTF	TGTGCCAGCAGCCAAGATCGGGCCGCCAAGTGGGTCGAGGTAACCTTC
.	many	TRBV2	TRBJ1-2	CASSGENLAGYTF	TGTGCCAGCAGTGGGGAGAATTTAGCTGGCTACACCTTC
TRBD1	few	TRBV27	TRBJ2-7	CASSLRARGQVEQYF	TGTGCCAGCAGTCTCCGGGCCAGGGGGCAGGTCGAGCAGTACTTC
TRBD2	once	TRBV6-2/TRBV6-3	TRBJ2-7	CASRGLAGNENEQYF	TGTGCCAGCAGAGGACTAGCGGGAAATGAAAACGAGCAGTACTTC
.	.	TRBV27	TRBJ2-1	CASSLSSLYNEQFF	TGTGCCAGCAGTTTGTCCAGCCTTTACAATGAGCAGTTCTTC
TRBD1	.	TRBV6-5	TRBJ1-2	CASSYPLWTGTYGYTF	TGTGCCAGCAGTTACCCCCTATGGACAGGAACCTATGGCTACACCTTC
TRBD1	.	TRBV12-3/TRBV12-4	TRBJ1-5	CASSLLGRGHQPQHF	TGTGCCAGCAGTTTACTTGGCAGGGGGCATCAGCCCCAGCATTTT
.	.	TRBV5-1	TRBJ1-1	CASSVDGLNTEAFF	TGCGCCAGCAGCGTGGACGGATTGAACACTGAAGCTTTCTTT
.	.	TRBV12-3/TRBV12-4	TRBJ2-1	CASSFAYNEQFF	TGTGCCAGCAGTTTCGCGTACAATGAGCAGTTCTTC
.	.	TRBV7-2	TRBJ2-7	CASSYRDNIYEQYF	TGTGCCAGCAGCTACCGGGACAACATCTACGAGCAGTACTTC
.	few	TRBV13	TRBJ1-3	CASSSFRGAGNSGNTIYF	TGTGCCAGCAGCTCCTTTCGGGGGGCAGGAAACTCTGGAAACACCATATATTTT
.	.	TRBV7-9	TRBJ2-1	CATTGPVPNEQFF	TGTGCCACGACGGGACCGGTACCCAATGAGCAGTTCTTC
TRBD2	.	TRBV19	TRBJ2-5	CASSNRLAGGETQYF	TGTGCCAGTAGTAATCGACTAGCGGGGGGCGAGACCCAGTACTTC
.	few	TRBV7-8	TRBJ1-1	CASSFRWAPGNTEAFF	TGTGCCAGCAGCTTTAGATGGGCCCCGGGGAACACTGAAGCTTTCTTT
.	.	TRBV6-1	TRBJ1-5	CASSEIRNQPQHF	TGTGCCAGCAGTGAAATCCGTAATCAGCCCCAGCATTTT
.	few	TRBV20-1	TRBJ1-1	CSARAGAGNTEAFF	TGCAGTGCCCGTGCGGGGGCCGGGAACACTGAAGCTTTCTTT
TRBD1	few	TRBV10-3	TRBJ1-4	CAISDPTTGGVEKLFF	TGTGCCATCAGTGACCCTACGACAGGGGGTGTGGAAAAACTGTTTTTT
.	.	TRBV3-1	TRBJ1-1	CASSQGGLPGRTEAFF	TGTGCCAGCAGCCAGGGTGGGTTACCGGGGCGGACTGAAGCTTTCTTT
.	.	TRBV20-1	TRBJ1-1	CSARDPGKWSTEAFF	TGCAGTGCTAGAGATCCCGGGAAGTGGAGCACTGAAGCTTTCTTT
TRBD2	.	TRBV6-2/TRBV6-3	TRBJ2-2	CASSYIAGDITGELFF	TGTGCCAGCAGTTATATAGCGGGAGATATCACCGGGGAGCTGTTTTTT
.	.	TRBV18	TRBJ1-3	CASSPYKSSGNTIYF	TGTGCCAGCTCACCCTACAAGAGCTCTGGAAACACCATATATTTT
TRBD1	few	TRBV11-2	TRBJ2-7	CASSPLTGTGISSYEQYF	TGTGCCAGCAGCCCCCTTACCGGGACAGGGATCTCATCCTACGAGCAGTACTTC
.	few	TRBV5-1	TRBJ1-6	CASSLAVRAGGGSPLHF	TGCGCCAGCAGCTTGGCGGTCCGAGCCGGGGGCGGTTCACCCCTCCACTTT
.	.	TRBV9	TRBJ2-1	CASSAAGPSYNEQFF	TGTGCCAGCAGCGCGGCGGGACCATCCTACAATGAGCAGTTCTTC
.	.	TRBV6-2/TRBV6-3	TRBJ1-5	CASSWERGSNQPQHF	TGTGCCAGCAGTTGGGAGAGAGGGAGCAATCAGCCCCAGCATTTT
TRBD1	few	TRBV28	TRBJ2-7	CASSSPGQGPYEQYF	TGTGCCAGCAGTTCCCCGGGACAGGGTCCCTACGAGCAGTACTTC
.	few	TRBV29-1	TRBJ2-1	CSGQRWENNEQFF	TGCAGCGGCCAGCGGTGGGAGAACAATGAGCAGTTCTTC
.	few	TRBV11-3	TRBJ2-1	CASSARGASYNEQFF	TGTGCCAGCAGCGCCCGGGGCGCCTCCTACAATGAGCAGTTCTTC
.	.	TRBV5-4	TRBJ1-1	CASSLETGWNTEAFF	TGTGCCAGCAGCTTGGAAACGGGGTGGAACACTGAAGCTTTCTTT
.	once	TRBV11-2	TRBJ2-5	CASSVLLQGETQYF	TGTGCCAGCAGCGTCTTATTGCAGGGGGAGACCCAGTACTTC
.	few	TRBV20-1	TRBJ2-7	CSAIGGYEQYF	TGCAGTGCTATTGGAGGATACGAGCAGTACTTC
.	few	TRBV7-8	TRBJ2-7	CASSSLNEQYF	TGTGCCAGCAGCTCCTTGAACGAGCAGTACTTC
TRBD1	few	TRBV19	TRBJ1-2	CASSLSTGGGYGYTF	TGTGCCAGTAGTCTATCGACAGGGGGCGGCTATGGCTACACCTTC
.	.	TRBV4-3	TRBJ1-1	CASSQDQGREFAEAFF	TGCGCCAGCAGCCAAGACCAGGGGAGGGAATTCGCTGAAGCTTTCTTT
.	.	TRBV5-5	TRBJ1-4	CASSPLSGQSQEKLFF	TGTGCCAGCAGCCCCCTGAGTGGGCAGTCCCAAGAAAAACTGTTTTTT
TRBD2	.	TRBV27	TRBJ2-1	CASSLSTSGGRDEQFF	TGTGCCAGCAGTTTATCGACTAGCGGGGGCAGGGATGAGCAGTTCTTC
TRBD1	.	TRBV3-1	TRBJ2-7	CASSTGTGISYEQYF	TGTGCCAGCAGCACCGGGACAGGGATTTCCTACGAGCAGTACTTC
.	.	TRBV28	TRBJ2-7	CASSLTVFYEQYF	TGTGCCAGCAGTTTAACCGTGTTCTACGAGCAGTACTTC
.	.	TRBV5-1	TRBJ2-2	CASKLSGQATGELFF	TGCGCCAGCAAACTTAGTGGCCAGGCTACCGGGGAGCTGTTTTTT
.	few	TRBV5-6	TRBJ1-2	CASSLQTGYTF	TGTGCCAGCAGCTTGCAGACGGGCTACACCTTC
.	.	TRBV7-9	TRBJ2-4	CASSPLSRDIQYF	TGTGCCAGCAGCCCCCTGTCCCGAGACATTCAGTACTTC
TRBD1	many	TRBV7-2	TRBJ1-4	CASSELTGPLEKLFF	TGTGCCAGCAGCGAGCTGACAGGGCCTCTTGAAAAACTGTTTTTT
.	few	TRBV28	TRBJ2-3	CASSLWSAPIF	TGTGCCAGCAGTTTATGGTCCGCTCCTATTTTT
.	many	TRBV3-1	TRBJ1-2	CASSPIQGGYGYTF	TGTGCCAGCAGCCCCATACAGGGTGGCTATGGCTACACCTTC
TRBD1	.	TRBV5-1	TRBJ1-5	CASAQGPSNQPQHF	TGCGCCAGCGCACAGGGGCCAAGCAATCAGCCCCAGCATTTT
.	few	TRBV7-2	TRBJ1-2	CASSLAGQILQGDGYTF	TGTGCCAGCAGCTTAGCCGGGCAGATCTTACAAGGGGATGGCTACACCTTC
TRBD2	.	TRBV14	TRBJ2-3	CASSQEGLVADTQYF	TGTGCCAGCAGCCAAGAGGGACTAGTAGCCGATACGCAGTATTTT
.	.	TRBV24-1	TRBJ1-5	CATSELIRGLKVEPQHF	TGTGCCACCAGTGAGCTAATTCGAGGCCTGAAGGTAGAGCCCCAGCATTTT
.	few	TRBV28	TRBJ1-1	CASSFSGLEAFF	TGTGCCAGCAGTTTCTCAGGGTTGGAAGCTTTCTTT
.	few	TRBV10-1	TRBJ1-2	CASSEGTGYGYTF	TGCGCCAGCAGTGAGGGAACAGGATATGGCTACACCTTC
.	few	TRBV19	TRBJ1-5	CASSIAGGGISNQPQHF	TGTGCCAGTAGTATAGCTGGTGGGGGCATAAGCAATCAGCCCCAGCATTTT
TRBD1	.	TRBV4-2	TRBJ1-2	CASSQGNRGQGYTF	TGTGCCAGCAGCCAAGGCAACAGGGGGCAAGGCTACACCTTC
TRBD1	few	TRBV7-2	TRBJ1-4	CASSPQTGVNEKLFF	TGTGCCAGCAGCCCCCAGACAGGGGTAAATGAAAAACTGTTTTTT
TRBD2	once	TRBV12-3/TRBV12-4	TRBJ2-1	CASSSGLAGSTQFF	TGTGCCAGCAGCTCAGGACTAGCGGGTTCGACGCAGTTCTTC
.	many	TRBV12-3/TRBV12-4	TRBJ1-2	CASSSPGIYGYTF	TGTGCCAGCAGTTCCCCAGGAATCTATGGCTACACCTTC
.	.	TRBV4-3	TRBJ1-1	CASSQEGGTEAFF	TGCGCCAGCAGCCAAGAAGGGGGAACTGAAGCTTTCTTT
.	.	TRBV11-2	TRBJ1-1	CASSRTQYTEAFF	TGTGCCAGCAGCCGGACTCAGTACACTGAAGCTTTCTTT
.	.	TRBV28	TRBJ2-3	CASSLSGQSTDTQYF	TGTGCCAGCAGTCTATCCGGACAGAGCACAGATACGCAGTATTTT
.	.	TRBV11-1	TRBJ1-6	CASSFQSNSPLHF	TGTGCCAGCAGCTTCCAGTCTAATTCACCCCTCCACTTT